Presented here are 17 T cell receptor beta chains from one specimen sequenced in a study of shared clonotypes between healthy human individuals. Generated by immunoSEQ multiplex PCR, the TCRdb table keeps only in-frame clones and is missing some. Found here are 2,500,000 or so clones, more than 90% of them singletons; the top ten hold about 0.13%. The sample taken for sequencing was naive CD4+ T cells sorted from blood. Described subset: CD45RA+ positively selected. The receptors derive from a man aged 18 to 30 in good health.

This sequence joins TRBV4-3 and TRBJ2-7; D uncertain. V was trimmed by 0 bases and J by 3 bases, leaving 15 bases between them. This CDR3 has 16 amino acids. Germline-derived CDR1 and CDR2 are LGHNA and YSLEER. CDR3 bases: TGCGCCAGCAGCCAAGATAGGAGTTACCAGGTCTACGAGCAGTACTTC. Translation gives CASSQDRSYQVYEQYF.

V gene TRBV21-1 combines with J gene TRBJ2-6; no DNA check was done on the table's D call, TRBD1. TRBV21-1 is listed as a pseudogene. The CDR3 runs 17 residues. The CDR3 region is CASSKTTAVSGANVLTF. CDR3 DNA: TGTGCCAGCAGCAAAACGACAGCTGTCTCTGGGGCCAACGTCCTGACTTTC.

This sequence joins TRBV27 and TRBJ1-1; 8 bases align to TRBD1. This CDR3 has 20 residues. V lost 0 bases, J lost 0 bases, and 15 bases stayed unmatched. The germline V gene has CDR1 MNHEY and CDR2 SMNVEV (reference sequence). CDR3 in amino acids: CASSLSQFPGQGGMNTEAFF. CDR3 DNA sequence: TGTGCCAGCAGTTTATCGCAATTCCCCGGACAGGGCGGCATGAACACTGAAGCTTTCTTT.

The count of this clone is one. This rearrangement joins TRBV5-6 to TRBJ2-7, with D uncertain. CDR1 is SGHDT, CDR2 YYEEEE, per germline. V dropped 4 bases and J dropped 1 base, with 21 bases sitting between them. The CDR3 runs 17 residues. For the CDR3, the DNA is TGTGCCAGCAGCGAAAACCTGGAGAGCCGCGATTCCTACGAGCAGTACTTC. This codes for CASSENLESRDSYEQYF.

On this clone itself: This sample includes further DNA sequences coding for the same CDR3. The CDR3: CASSPTGLNTGELFF. DNA of the CDR3: TGCGCCAGCAGTCCGACAGGGCTGAACACCGGGGAGCTGTTTTTT. This rearrangement joins TRBV5-1 to TRBJ2-2, with 7 bases matching TRBD1. This CDR3 contains 15 residues. Trimming removed 5 bases from V and 1 base from J; junction bases left unmatched: 5. Germline CDR1 is SGHRS and CDR2 is YFSETQ.

This chain's CDR3 is CASSEAGGVKIAKNIQYF. CDR3 bases: TGCGCCAGCAGTGAGGCGGGGGGTGTGAAAATAGCCAAAAACATTCAGTACTTC. The genes are TRBV10-2 and TRBJ2-4, with TRBD2 matching over 8 bases. Germline V gene data show CDR1 as WSHSY and CDR2 as SAAADI. The CDR3 has 18 amino acids. J gave up 0 bases and V 2 bases, and 9 bases lay outside the gene matches.

The chain joins TRBV5-5 to TRBJ1-1; D remains ambiguous. The CDR3 runs 15 residues. The germline gives CDR1 SGHKS, CDR2 YYEKEE (reference sequence). Trimming stripped 3 bases from V and 2 bases from J, with 14 bases between. The CDR3 is CASSYGYERNTEAFF. The CDR3 nucleotides are TGTGCCAGCAGCTACGGATACGAGCGAAACACTGAAGCTTTCTTT.

The chain employs TRBV7-8 and TRBJ1-1; D gene uncertain. The CDR3 has 14 residues. Germline CDR1 reads SGHVS; CDR2 reads FQNEAQ. The V end was cut by 0 bases, the J end by 3 bases, with 8 bases between. In nucleotides, the CDR3 is TGTGCCAGCAGCTTAGCGGGCGGTCACACTGAAGCTTTCTTT. This translates into CASSLAGGHTEAFF.

The chain uses TRBV2 and TRBJ2-2, with 7 bases matching TRBD1. Looked up from germline, CDR1 is SNHLY and CDR2 is FYNNEI. The CDR3 has 14 amino acids. The V gene end was trimmed by 7 bases and the J gene end by 7 bases; junction bases not matched to a gene: 9. CDR3 residues: CASKPQGVDGELFF. DNA of the CDR3: TGTGCCAGCAAACCCCAGGGGGTCGACGGGGAGCTGTTTTTT.

This rearrangement joins TRBV7-9 to TRBJ2-3; no firm D call. The germline CDR1 and CDR2 sequences are SEHNR and FQNEAQ (reference sequence). The CDR3 covers 12 residues. The V and J ends lost 5 bases and 1 base respectively, with 4 bases between them. This chain's CDR3 is CASSERTDTQYF. DNA for the CDR3: TGTGCCAGCAGCGAGCGCACAGATACGCAGTATTTT.

For this clone: At one end, the junction sequence differs from germline, possibly due to a read error. This chain connects TRBV18 to TRBJ2-3; D might be TRBD2 (5 bases). There are 11 residues in the CDR3. Germline V gene lookup returns CDR1 KGHSH and CDR2 LQKENI. The CDR3 loop reads CACSAGDTQYF. Written as DNA, the CDR3 is TGTGCCTGCTCGGCGGGAGATACGCAGTATTTT.

J is TRBJ1-1 and V is TRBV23-1; TRBD1 is a possible D gene (5 bases). TRBV23-1 falls under the ORF class, with uncertain function. This CDR3 is 14 amino acids long. Deletions cut 4 bases from V and 0 bases from J, with 9 bases between. The CDR3 loop reads CASSPGGLNTEAFF. In DNA, the CDR3 is TGCGCCAGCAGTCCTGGGGGTTTGAACACTGAAGCTTTCTTT.

CDR3: CAWSLGLAQYEQYF. Written as DNA, the CDR3 is TGTGCCTGGAGTCTAGGACTAGCCCAATACGAGCAGTACTTC. The chain recombines TRBV30 with TRBJ2-7; 8 bases are a match to TRBD2. Per the germline V gene, CDR1 is GTSNPN and CDR2 is SVGIG (reference sequence). Losses at the gene ends were 2 bases for V and 4 bases for J; bases not matched to a gene: 7. The CDR3 contains 14 residues.

V usage is TRBV5-4 and J usage is TRBJ2-1; 8 bases agree with TRBD2. The CDR3 runs 12 residues. Unmatched junction bases numbered 3, after V lost 4 bases and J lost 9 bases. The germline gives CDR1 SGHNT, CDR2 YYREEE (reference sequence). CDR3 in amino acids: CASSPAGGEQFF. The CDR3 DNA sequence: TGTGCCAGCAGCCCTGCGGGGGGTGAGCAGTTCTTC. Variable domain in full (rest from reference TRBV5-4 and TRBJ2-1): ETGVTQSPTHLIKTRGQQVTLRCSSQSGHNTVSWYQQALGQGPQFIFQYYREEENGRGNFPPRFSGLQFPNYSSELNVNALELDDSALYLCASSPAGGEQFFGPGTRLTVL.

This chain connects TRBV11-2 to TRBJ2-5; 10 nucleotides match TRBD2. From germline, CDR1 is SGHAT and CDR2 FQNNGV. Losses at the gene ends were 2 bases for V and 4 bases for J; bases not matched to a gene: 4. The length of the CDR3 is 15 residues. CDR3 nucleotides: TGTGCCAGCAGCTTAAGGCTAGCGGGAGCAGAGACCCAGTACTTC. This translates into CASSLRLAGAETQYF.

This clone was seen more than once but under ten times. The V call is TRBV7-9, the J call TRBJ1-3; D not certain. V was pared by 5 bases and J by 0 bases, with 11 bases between. The CDR3 spans 15 residues. CDR1 is SEHNR and CDR2 is FQNEAQ in the germline V gene (reference sequence). CDR3 amino acids: CASSPAWSSGNTIYF. In nucleotides, the CDR3 is TGTGCCAGCAGCCCCGCCTGGAGCTCTGGAAACACCATATATTTT.

The chain joins TRBV30 to TRBJ1-5, with TRBD1 as a possible D gene (6 bases). Between the trimmed V and J ends, which lost 3 bases and 0 bases, there was a span of 12 bases. The CDR3 runs 15 residues. Looked up from germline, CDR1 is GTSNPN and CDR2 is SVGIG (reference sequence). CDR3 bases: TGTGCCTGGAGAGGGGGAATAGGTAGCAATCAGCCCCAGCATTTT. Translating gives CAWRGGIGSNQPQHF.